The source of this TCR beta chain is a study of radiation and T cells in renal cell carcinoma. General observations from the study: In blood, top tumor clones expanded by 2 weeks, shrinking by 4.

Clones were read by immunoSEQ multiplex PCR, and TCRdb kept only the in-frame ones, dropping some. The sample has around 77,000 clones, around 78% seen once; the top ten hold 2% to 3%. Details on this clone: The target antigen is unknown.

Time point of the sample: blood 4 weeks post-SBRT, at nephrectomy. Treatment: 15 Gy SBRT to primary tumor, nephrectomy 4 weeks later. Nephrectomy followed 15 Gy stereotactic body radiation by 4 weeks. Blood was sampled at baseline, 2 weeks and 4 weeks after SBRT. This sample comprised blood, obtained from a patient whose treatment included radiotherapy and nephrectomy. This clonotype was sampled from a woman aged 60-75 years with renal cell carcinoma.

CDR3 coding DNA: TGTGCCAGCAGTTTCGTAAGCGGCTTCAGCTCCTACGAGCAGTACTTC. Its translation: CASSFVSGFSSYEQYF. V gene TRBV27 combines with J gene TRBJ2-7; D possibly corresponds to TRBD2 (5 bases). The ends were cut back, 3 bases at V and 0 bases at J, with 15 bases in the middle. Germline assignment: CDR1 MNHEY and CDR2 SMNVEV (reference sequence). The length of the CDR3 is 16 residues.